The 20 T cell receptor beta chains presented below share a single source sample, sequenced in a study of blood T cell repertoires in COVID-19. Using immunoSEQ multiplex PCR, the repertoire was profiled, and TCRdb retains in-frame clones only, with some absent. The sample has approximately 99,000 clones, less than 85% seen once. Sequencing was carried out using peripheral blood. These TCRs come from a woman older than 75 with active or convalescent COVID-19.

The J gene is TRBJ2-5, the V gene TRBV5-8; D call uncertain. The CDR3 sequence is 13 residues long. V was pared by 1 base and J by 2 bases, with 6 bases between. Germline V gives CDR1 SGHTS, CDR2 YDEGEE. CDR3: CASSLRGQETQYF. The CDR3 DNA sequence: TGTGCCAGCAGCTTGCGAGGTCAAGAGACCCAGTACTTC.

The chain links TRBV5-1 to TRBJ1-1, with TRBD1 matching 7 bases. The CDR3 contains 13 residues. The germline gives CDR1 SGHRS, CDR2 YFSETQ. Germline trimming cut 5 bases from V and 2 bases from J; bases unmatched to any gene: 3. The DNA for the CDR3 is TGCGCCAGCAGATGGGACAGTAACACTGAAGCTTTCTTT. This translates into CASRWDSNTEAFF.

This clone was counted many times. This chain joins TRBV9 and TRBJ2-5; 7 bases are a match to TRBD2. Germline values: CDR1 SGDLS, CDR2 YYNGEE. The J segment lost 3 bases and the V segment lost 0 bases, leaving 5 bases of the junction unmatched. CDR3 size: 15 residues. The CDR3 nucleotides read TGTGCCAGCAGCGTAGCTGGAGGGAGGGAAGAGACCCAGTACTTC. This sequence encodes CASSVAGGREETQYF.

The rearrangement links TRBV6-5 to TRBJ1-2; 8 bases line up with TRBD1. The germline CDR1 and CDR2 sequences are MNHEY and SVGAGI. Losses at the gene ends were 6 bases for V and 2 bases for J; bases not matched to a gene: 5. The CDR3 extends over 14 amino acids. The CDR3 DNA sequence: TGTGCCAGCAGCCGCGGACAGGGCAACTATGGCTACACCTTC. The encoded protein is CASSRGQGNYGYTF.

The CDR3 region has the DNA TGTGCCACCAGTGATCCGAGGAGCTCCTACAATGAGCAGTTCTTC. Translating it yields CATSDPRSSYNEQFF. V and J are TRBV24-1 and TRBJ2-1; D unclear. This CDR3 region has 15 residues. Germline assignment: CDR1 KGHDR and CDR2 SFDVKD. V was shortened by 3 bases and J by 0 bases, with 8 bases between the two germline ends.

The chain combines TRBV5-1 with TRBJ2-7; possible D gene TRBD2, 5 bases. The V end was cut by 5 bases, the J end by 2 bases, with 11 bases between. The CDR3 has 13 amino acids. In germline, CDR1 is SGHRS, CDR2 YFSETQ. CDR3 DNA sequence: TGCGCCAGCAGTTCGCCCGGGGCCTACGAGCAGTACTTC. It translates to CASSSPGAYEQYF. Using reference TRBV5-1 and TRBJ2-7 for the parts outside the CDR3, the full variable domain is KAGVTQTPRYLIKTRGQQVTLSCSPISGHRSVSWYQQTPGQGLQFLFEYFSETQRNKGNFPGRFSGRQFSNSRSEMNVSTLELGDSALYLCASSSPGAYEQYFGPGTRLTVT.

This chain links TRBV24-1 with TRBJ2-3; D may be TRBD2 (5 bases). Germline assignment: CDR1 KGHDR and CDR2 SFDVKD. The CDR3 loop spans 11 amino acids. V lost 12 bases to trimming and J lost 5 bases, with 11 bases between them. CDR3 DNA: TGTGCCTCTGGGAGTCGAGATACGCAGTATTTT. This gives the protein CASGSRDTQYF.

This sequence joins TRBV5-6 and TRBJ1-5; the match to TRBD1 covers 7 bases. The CDR3 runs 17 residues. V trimming: 0 bases; J trimming: 4 bases; junction bases outside the gene matches: 10. The V gene's germline CDR1 is SGHDT and CDR2 YYEEEE. This CDR3 reads CASSLAAPGTANQPQHF. The CDR3 nucleotides are TGTGCCAGCAGCTTGGCAGCCCCCGGGACAGCGAATCAGCCCCAGCATTTT.

The chain carries TRBV19 and TRBJ1-6; 9 bases align to TRBD1. Germline loops: CDR1 LNHDA, CDR2 SQIVND (reference sequence). The CDR3 sequence is 14 residues long. V lost 7 bases and J lost 8; bases outside the gene matches: 6. This CDR3 reads CASKDRGNDSPLHF. CDR3 in DNA: TGTGCCAGTAAGGACAGGGGTAATGATTCACCCCTCCACTTT.

The rearrangement uses TRBV5-1 and TRBJ2-2; TRBD2 matches 13 bases. V trimming: 3 bases; J trimming: 0 bases; junction bases outside the gene matches: 8. Germline CDR1 and CDR2: SGHRS and YFSETQ. CDR3 length equals 19 residues. The chain's CDR3 is CASSSRRGTSGANTGELFF. The DNA of the CDR3 is TGCGCCAGCAGCTCGAGGCGGGGGACTAGCGGGGCGAACACCGGGGAGCTGTTTTTT.

The genes are TRBV6-1 and TRBJ1-2, with TRBD1 as a possible D gene (6 bases). This CDR3 has 17 amino acids. V was trimmed by 2 bases and J by 7 bases, leaving 23 bases between them. Germline values: CDR1 MNHNS, CDR2 SASEGT. CDR3 in amino acids: CASSEPFLRGDALGYTF. The CDR3 coding sequence is TGTGCCAGCAGTGAACCCTTTCTCAGGGGAGATGCCCTTGGCTACACCTTC.

This clone was picked up one time. The rearrangement links TRBV14 to TRBJ2-1; 11 bases agree with TRBD2. CDR1 is SGHDN, CDR2 FVKESK, per germline. V shed 2 bases and J 7 bases; nucleotides not matched to a gene: 7. This CDR3 region has 16 residues. DNA for the CDR3: TGTGCCAGCAGCCAAACCGGGACTAGCGGACGAAATGAGCAGTTCTTC. It translates to CASSQTGTSGRNEQFF. Supplemented by reference TRBV14 and TRBJ2-1, the full variable domain reads EAGVTQFPSHSVIEKGQTVTLRCDPISGHDNLYWYRRVMGKEIKFLLHFVKESKQDESGMPNNRFLAERTGGTYSTLKVQPAELEDSGVYFCASSQTGTSGRNEQFFGPGTRLTVL.

Notes on this clone: Other DNA sequences within the sample encode an identical CDR3. The chain carries TRBV6-4 and TRBJ1-1, with a weak D call TRBD1 (5 bases). The V end lost 2 bases, the J end lost 5 bases, and 9 bases lay between the germline ends. The germline V gene has CDR1 MRHNA and CDR2 SNTAGT. The CDR3 covers 13 residues. CDR3 nucleotide sequence: TGTGCCAGCAGTGACAGGGGAGGGACTGAAGCTTTCTTT. It translates to CASSDRGGTEAFF.

This clone appeared a few times. The chain carries TRBV5-4 and TRBJ2-6, with a tentative D call TRBD1 (6 bases). The germline V gene encodes CDR1 SGHNT and CDR2 YYREEE (reference sequence). CDR3 size: 17 residues. V lost 4 bases and J lost 0, with 14 bases in between. CDR3 bases: TGTGCCAGCAGCGTAACAGGGAAAGGCTCTGGGGCCAACGTCCTGACTTTC. Its protein is CASSVTGKGSGANVLTF. The full variable domain, with the rest looked up from reference TRBV5-4 and TRBJ2-6, is ETGVTQSPTHLIKTRGQQVTLRCSSQSGHNTVSWYQQALGQGPQFIFQYYREEENGRGNFPPRFSGLQFPNYSSELNVNALELDDSALYLCASSVTGKGSGANVLTFGAGSRLTVL.

The rearrangement links TRBV5-1 to TRBJ2-7; 7 nucleotides line up with TRBD2. Trimming took 5 bases from V and 2 from J; bases not matched to a gene: 10. Germline CDR1 and CDR2: SGHRS and YFSETQ. The CDR3 is 15 residues long. The CDR3 coding sequence is TGCGCCAGCAGGTACTCTAGCGGTCCTACCTACGAGCAGTACTTC. This codes for CASRYSSGPTYEQYF.

The genes are TRBV10-2 and TRBJ1-1; a weak D match, TRBD1 (6 bases). Looked up from germline, CDR1 is WSHSY and CDR2 is SAAADI. Trimming cost V 10 bases and J 10 bases, with 16 bases left between them. This CDR3 contains 11 residues. The CDR3 coding sequence is TGCGCCACCGAATCGGGGGGGCGAGCTTTCTTT. Translated: CATESGGRAFF.

The V and J genes are TRBV7-2 and TRBJ2-7; TRBD1 agrees at 7 bases. J gave up 4 bases and V 1 base, and 4 bases lay outside the gene matches. Germline CDR1 reads SGHTA; CDR2 reads FQGNSA. This CDR3 comprises 14 residues. CDR3 DNA: TGTGCCAGCAGCTTAGACAGGGGAGATTACGAGCAGTACTTC. It specifies CASSLDRGDYEQYF.

The chain links TRBV4-1 to TRBJ2-7; D not resolved. The V end was cut by 1 base, the J end by 4 bases, with 11 bases between. The CDR3 has 14 amino acids. Germline CDR1 reads MGHRA; CDR2 reads YSYEKL. The CDR3 DNA is TGCGCCAGCAGCCAAGTGTCCTTTCCTTACGAGCAGTACTTC. It is translated as CASSQVSFPYEQYF.

The chain links TRBV6-1 to TRBJ2-1, with D tentatively TRBD1 (5 bases). Germline-derived CDR1 and CDR2 are MNHNS and SASEGT. The CDR3 is made up of 14 amino acids. V was shortened by 0 bases and J by 10 bases, with 13 bases between the two germline ends. CDR3 bases: TGTGCCAGCAGTGAAGCGCCCAGCTGGGGCGAGCAGTTCTTC. Encoded protein: CASSEAPSWGEQFF.

The chain employs TRBV11-2 and TRBJ2-3; TRBD2 matches at 7 bases. The CDR3 has 13 amino acids. The J segment lost 6 bases and the V segment lost 7 bases, leaving 7 bases of the junction unmatched. Germline loops: CDR1 SGHAT, CDR2 FQNNGV. The CDR3 sequence: CASNRLALDTQYF. The CDR3 DNA sequence: TGTGCCAGCAACAGACTAGCCTTGGATACGCAGTATTTT. The variable domain in full, completed from reference TRBV11-2 and TRBJ2-3, reads EAGVAQSPRYKIIEKRQSVAFWCNPISGHATLYWYQQILGQGPKLLIQFQNNGVVDDSQLPKDRFSAERLKGVDSTLKIQPAKLEDSAVYLCASNRLALDTQYFGPGTRLTVL.